Below are 7 T cell receptor beta chains sequenced from a single sample in a study of PD-1 blockade in classical Hodgkin lymphoma. Time point noted: newly diagnosed, previously untreated cHL patient sample. Purified CD4+ T cells were obtained from thawed PBMCs through magnetic negative selection. The method was immunoSEQ multiplex PCR; TCRdb's version includes in-frame clones alone and lacks a portion of them. The sample shows around 16,000 clones, around 84% of them seen only once. The sample comprised CD4+ T cells from blood. The receptors originated from a human donor with classical Hodgkin lymphoma.

CDR3 residues: CASRGQAVANTGELFF. CDR3 nucleotide sequence: TGTGCCAGCAGGGGCCAAGCGGTCGCGAACACCGGGGAGCTGTTTTTT. The rearrangement joins TRBV27 to TRBJ2-2, with TRBD2 as a possible D gene (5 bases). Trimming took off 6 bases at V and 0 bases at J, with 14 bases between the two ends. The CDR3 covers 16 residues. Germline CDR1 reads MNHEY; CDR2 reads SMNVEV (reference sequence).

The V call is TRBV6-4, the J call TRBJ1-2; D is undetermined. The CDR3 has 17 amino acids. Germline V gives CDR1 MRHNA, CDR2 SNTAGT. Trimming took 3 bases from V and 0 from J, leaving 17 bases between them. The CDR3 DNA follows: TGTGCCAGCAGTGAGATGTATAGGGTTGGAGCTAACTATGGCTACACCTTC. Protein sequence: CASSEMYRVGANYGYTF.

In DNA, the CDR3 is TGTGCCATCAGTGAGACAGCTAACTATGGCTACACCTTC. This codes for CAISETANYGYTF. The chain employs TRBV10-3 and TRBJ1-2; D not resolved. The CDR3 sequence is 13 residues long. The V end was cut by 2 bases, the J end by 0 bases, with 4 bases between. Germline-derived CDR1 and CDR2 are ENHRY and SYGVKD.

This clone has more than one count but fewer than ten. V usage is TRBV19 and J usage is TRBJ1-2; maybe TRBD1 (5 bases). Looked up from germline, CDR1 is LNHDA and CDR2 is SQIVND (reference sequence). There are 13 residues in the CDR3. V was clipped by 3 bases and J by 6 bases, with 11 bases between them. The CDR3 coding sequence is TGTGCCAGTAGTATGCAGGGAGCGGATGGCTACACCTTC. It codes for CASSMQGADGYTF.

The chain combines TRBV5-5 with TRBJ2-3; 8 bases fit TRBD2. The CDR3 has 16 residues. Germline CDR1 reads SGHKS; CDR2 reads YYEKEE (reference sequence). J lost 1 base, V lost 4 bases, and 8 bases had no gene match. CDR3 nucleotide sequence: TGTGCCAGCAGCCCCGGCAGGCGGGAGGGCACAGATACGCAGTATTTT. It specifies CASSPGRREGTDTQYF.

The chain has TRBV14 and TRBJ1-2; D uncertain. CDR1 and CDR2 (germline): SGHDN, FVKESK. The CDR3 is 14 amino acids. Trimming left V 1 base short and J 4 bases short, with 10 bases between. CDR3 nucleotide sequence: TGTGCCAGCAGCCAAGCGACCGATTTCTATGGCTACACCTTC. Its translation: CASSQATDFYGYTF.

This clone showed up just once. The chain couples TRBV4-3 to TRBJ2-7, with 9 bases lining up with TRBD1. Trimming removed 3 bases from V and 5 bases from J; junction bases left unmatched: 11. This CDR3 spans 16 amino acids. In germline, CDR1 is LGHNA, CDR2 YSLEER. The CDR3 reads CASSQEGGQGLHEQYF. The CDR3 nucleotides are TGCGCCAGCAGCCAGGAGGGGGGACAGGGCCTCCACGAGCAGTACTTC.